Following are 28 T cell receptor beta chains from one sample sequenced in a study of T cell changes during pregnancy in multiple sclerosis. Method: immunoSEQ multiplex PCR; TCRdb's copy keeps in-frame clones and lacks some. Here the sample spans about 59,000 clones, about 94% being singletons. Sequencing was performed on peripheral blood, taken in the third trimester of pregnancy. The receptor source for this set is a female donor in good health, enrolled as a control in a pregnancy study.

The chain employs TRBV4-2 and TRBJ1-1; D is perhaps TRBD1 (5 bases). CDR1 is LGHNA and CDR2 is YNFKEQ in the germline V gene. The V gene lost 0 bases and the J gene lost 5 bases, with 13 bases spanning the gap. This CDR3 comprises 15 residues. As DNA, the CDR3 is TGTGCCAGCAGCCAAGAGCGTGGGGCTGTGACTGAAGCTTTCTTT. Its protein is CASSQERGAVTEAFF.

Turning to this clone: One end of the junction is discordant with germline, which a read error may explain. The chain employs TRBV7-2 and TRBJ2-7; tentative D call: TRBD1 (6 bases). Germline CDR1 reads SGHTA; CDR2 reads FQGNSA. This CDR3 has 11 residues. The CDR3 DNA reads TGTGCCAGCAGTTTAGACAGGTTGAAGTACTTC. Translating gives CASSLDRLKYF.

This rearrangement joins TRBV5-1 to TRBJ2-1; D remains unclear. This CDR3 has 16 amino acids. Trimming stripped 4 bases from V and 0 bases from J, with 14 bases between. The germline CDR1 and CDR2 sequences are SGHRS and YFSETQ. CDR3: CASSRFLGHSYNEQFF. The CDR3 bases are TGCGCCAGCAGCCGATTCCTAGGCCACTCCTACAATGAGCAGTTCTTC. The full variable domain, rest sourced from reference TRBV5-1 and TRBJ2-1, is KAGVTQTPRYLIKTRGQQVTLSCSPISGHRSVSWYQQTPGQGLQFLFEYFSETQRNKGNFPGRFSGRQFSNSRSEMNVSTLELGDSALYLCASSRFLGHSYNEQFFGPGTRLTVL.

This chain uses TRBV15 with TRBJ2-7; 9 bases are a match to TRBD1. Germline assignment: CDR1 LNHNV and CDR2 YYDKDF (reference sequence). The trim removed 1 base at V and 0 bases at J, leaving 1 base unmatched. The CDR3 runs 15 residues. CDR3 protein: CATSRGDRVSYEQYF. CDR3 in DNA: TGTGCCACCAGCAGAGGGGACAGGGTCTCCTACGAGCAGTACTTC.

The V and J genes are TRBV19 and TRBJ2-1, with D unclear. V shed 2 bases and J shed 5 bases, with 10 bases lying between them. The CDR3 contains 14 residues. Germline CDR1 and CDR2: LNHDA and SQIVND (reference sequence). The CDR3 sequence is CASSIYQVHNEQFF. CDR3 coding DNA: TGTGCCAGTAGTATATATCAGGTACACAATGAGCAGTTCTTC. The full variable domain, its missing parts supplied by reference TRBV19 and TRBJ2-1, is DGGITQSPKYLFRKEGQNVTLSCEQNLNHDAMYWYRQDPGQGLRLIYYSQIVNDFQKGDIAEGYSVSREKKESFPLTVTSAQKNPTAFYLCASSIYQVHNEQFFGPGTRLTVL.

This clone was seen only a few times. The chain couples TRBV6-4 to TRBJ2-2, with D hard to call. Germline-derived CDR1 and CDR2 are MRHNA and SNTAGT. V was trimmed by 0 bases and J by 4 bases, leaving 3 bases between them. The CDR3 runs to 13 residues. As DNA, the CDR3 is TGTGCCAGCAGTGACTCTAGCACCGGGGAGCTGTTTTTT. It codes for CASSDSSTGELFF.

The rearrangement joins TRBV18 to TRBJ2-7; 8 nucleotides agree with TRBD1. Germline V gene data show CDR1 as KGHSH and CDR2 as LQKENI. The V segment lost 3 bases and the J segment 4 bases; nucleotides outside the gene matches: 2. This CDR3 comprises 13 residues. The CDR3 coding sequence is TGTGCCAGCTCACCGACAGGGGTATACGAGCAGTACTTC. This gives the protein CASSPTGVYEQYF. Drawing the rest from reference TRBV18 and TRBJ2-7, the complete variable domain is NAGVMQNPRHLVRRRGQEARLRCSPMKGHSHVYWYRQLPEEGLKFMVYLQKENIIDESGMPKERFSAEFPKEGPSILRIQQVVRGDSAAYFCASSPTGVYEQYFGPGTRLTVT.

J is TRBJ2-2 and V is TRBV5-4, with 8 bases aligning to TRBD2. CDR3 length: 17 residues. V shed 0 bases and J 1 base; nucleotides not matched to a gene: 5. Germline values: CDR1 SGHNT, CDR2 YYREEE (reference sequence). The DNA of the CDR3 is TGTGCCAGCAGCTTGGATCCCAGCGGGGGGAACACCGGGGAGCTGTTTTTT. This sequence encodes CASSLDPSGGNTGELFF.

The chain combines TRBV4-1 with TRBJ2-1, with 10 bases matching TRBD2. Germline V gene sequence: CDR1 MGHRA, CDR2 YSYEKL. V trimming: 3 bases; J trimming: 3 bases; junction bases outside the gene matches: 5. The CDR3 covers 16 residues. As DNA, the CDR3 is TGCGCCAGCAGCCAGGGAGCGGGGGGGCGCTACAATGAGCAGTTCTTC. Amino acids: CASSQGAGGRYNEQFF.

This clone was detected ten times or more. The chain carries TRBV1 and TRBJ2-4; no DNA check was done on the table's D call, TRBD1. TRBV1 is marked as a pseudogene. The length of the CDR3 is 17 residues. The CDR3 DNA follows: TGCACCAGCAGCCTTCCAACAGGGGGACGGACCAAAAACATTCAGTACTTC. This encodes CTSSLPTGGRTKNIQYF.

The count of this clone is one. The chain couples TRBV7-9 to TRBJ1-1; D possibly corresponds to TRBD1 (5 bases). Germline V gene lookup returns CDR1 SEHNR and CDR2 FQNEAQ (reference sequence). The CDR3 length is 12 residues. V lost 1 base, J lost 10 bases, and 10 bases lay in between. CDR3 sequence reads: CASSLEGLGAFF. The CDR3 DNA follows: TGTGCCAGCAGCTTAGAGGGACTGGGAGCTTTCTTT.

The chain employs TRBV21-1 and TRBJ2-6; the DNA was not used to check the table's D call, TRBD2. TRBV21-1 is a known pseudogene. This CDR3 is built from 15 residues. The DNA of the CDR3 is TGTGCCAGCAGCAAACTATCGGGGGGGGCCAACGTCCTGACTTTC. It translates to CASSKLSGGANVLTF.

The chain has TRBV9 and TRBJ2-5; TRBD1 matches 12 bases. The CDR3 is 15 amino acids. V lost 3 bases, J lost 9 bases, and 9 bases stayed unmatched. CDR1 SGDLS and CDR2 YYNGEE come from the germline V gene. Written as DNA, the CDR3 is TGTGCCAGCAGCGCCCGGGACAGGGGGCCTGGGGCCCAGTACTTC. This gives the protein CASSARDRGPGAQYF.

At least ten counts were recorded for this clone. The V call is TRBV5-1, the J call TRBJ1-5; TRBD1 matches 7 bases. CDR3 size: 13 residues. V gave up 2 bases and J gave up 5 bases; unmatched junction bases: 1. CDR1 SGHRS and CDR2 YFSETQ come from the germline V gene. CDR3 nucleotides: TGCGCCAGCAGCTTTACAGGGGATCAGCCCCAGCATTTT. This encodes CASSFTGDQPQHF.

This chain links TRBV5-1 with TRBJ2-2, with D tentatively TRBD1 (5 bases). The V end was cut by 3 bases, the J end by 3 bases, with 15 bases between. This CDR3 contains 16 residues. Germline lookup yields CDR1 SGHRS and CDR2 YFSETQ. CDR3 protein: CASSSPGRGDTGELFF. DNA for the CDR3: TGCGCCAGCAGCTCCCCGGGTAGGGGCGACACCGGGGAGCTGTTTTTT.

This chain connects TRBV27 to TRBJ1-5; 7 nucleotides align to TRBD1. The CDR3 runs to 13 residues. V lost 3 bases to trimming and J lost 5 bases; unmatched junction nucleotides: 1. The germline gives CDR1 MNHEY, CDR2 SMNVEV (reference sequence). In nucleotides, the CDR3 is TGTGCCAGCAGTTTCGACAGGGATCAGCCCCAGCATTTT. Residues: CASSFDRDQPQHF.

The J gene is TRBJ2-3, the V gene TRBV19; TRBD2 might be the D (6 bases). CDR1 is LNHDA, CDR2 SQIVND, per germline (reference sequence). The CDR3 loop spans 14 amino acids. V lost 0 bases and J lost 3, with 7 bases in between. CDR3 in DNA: TGTGCCAGTAGTATAGATGGGAGGACAGATACGCAGTATTTT. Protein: CASSIDGRTDTQYF.

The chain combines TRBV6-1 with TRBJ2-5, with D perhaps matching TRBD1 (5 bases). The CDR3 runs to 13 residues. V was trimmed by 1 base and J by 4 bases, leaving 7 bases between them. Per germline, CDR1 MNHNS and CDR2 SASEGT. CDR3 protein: CASSEGQGETQYF. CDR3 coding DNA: TGTGCCAGCAGTGAAGGTCAGGGAGAGACCCAGTACTTC.

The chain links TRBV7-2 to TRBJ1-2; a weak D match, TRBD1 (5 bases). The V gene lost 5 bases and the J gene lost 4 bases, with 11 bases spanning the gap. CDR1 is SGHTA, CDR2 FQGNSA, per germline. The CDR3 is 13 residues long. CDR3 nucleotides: TGTGCCAGCAGCGTTGGACAACTCTATGGCTACACCTTC. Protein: CASSVGQLYGYTF. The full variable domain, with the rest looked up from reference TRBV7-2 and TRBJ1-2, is GAGVSQSPSNKVTEKGKDVELRCDPISGHTALYWYRQSLGQGLEFLIYFQGNSAPDKSGLPSDRFSAERTGGSVSTLTIQRTQQEDSAVYLCASSVGQLYGYTFGSGTRLTVV.

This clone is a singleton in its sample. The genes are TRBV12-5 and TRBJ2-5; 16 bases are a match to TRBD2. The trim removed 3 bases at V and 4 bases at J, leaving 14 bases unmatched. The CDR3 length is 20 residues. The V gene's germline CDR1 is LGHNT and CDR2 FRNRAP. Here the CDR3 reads CASGFFGTSGGANHRETQYF. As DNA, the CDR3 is TGTGCTAGTGGTTTCTTCGGGACTAGCGGGGGGGCAAATCACCGAGAGACCCAGTACTTC.

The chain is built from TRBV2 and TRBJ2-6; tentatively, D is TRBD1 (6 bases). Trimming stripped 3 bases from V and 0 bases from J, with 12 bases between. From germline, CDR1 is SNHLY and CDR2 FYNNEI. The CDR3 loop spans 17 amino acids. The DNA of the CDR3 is TGTGCCAGCAGTGAGGACAGACCTAGCTCTGGGGCCAACGTCCTGACTTTC. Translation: CASSEDRPSSGANVLTF. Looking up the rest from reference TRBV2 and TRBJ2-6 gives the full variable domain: EPEVTQTPSHQVTQMGQEVILRCVPISNHLYFYWYRQILGQKVEFLVSFYNNEISEKSEIFDDQFSVERPDGSNFTLKIRSTKLEDSAMYFCASSEDRPSSGANVLTFGAGSRLTVL.

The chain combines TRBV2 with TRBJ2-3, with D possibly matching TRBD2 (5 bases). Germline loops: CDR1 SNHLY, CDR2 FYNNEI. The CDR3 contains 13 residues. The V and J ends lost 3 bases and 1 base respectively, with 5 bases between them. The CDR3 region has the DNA TGTGCCAGCAGTGAGCGGGGCACAGATACGCAGTATTTT. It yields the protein CASSERGTDTQYF.

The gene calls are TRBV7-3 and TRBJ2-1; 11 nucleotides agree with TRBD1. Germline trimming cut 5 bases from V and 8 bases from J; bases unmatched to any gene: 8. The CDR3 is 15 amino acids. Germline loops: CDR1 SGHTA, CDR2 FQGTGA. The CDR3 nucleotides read TGTGCCAGCAGCCAGGGGACAGGGGGTTTGGATGAGCAGTTCTTC. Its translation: CASSQGTGGLDEQFF. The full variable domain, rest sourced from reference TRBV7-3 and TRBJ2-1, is GAGVSQTPSNKVTEKGKYVELRCDPISGHTALYWYRQSLGQGPEFLIYFQGTGAADDSGLPNDRFFAVRPEGSVSTLKIQRTERGDSAVYLCASSQGTGGLDEQFFGPGTRLTVL.

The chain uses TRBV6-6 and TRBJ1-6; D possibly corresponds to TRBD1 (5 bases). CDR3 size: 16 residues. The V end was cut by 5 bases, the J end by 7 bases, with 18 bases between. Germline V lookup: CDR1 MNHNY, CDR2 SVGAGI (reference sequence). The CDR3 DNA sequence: TGTGCCAGCAGTCCCTATCCCGGCCGGGGGAATTCACCCCTCCACTTT. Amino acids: CASSPYPGRGNSPLHF.

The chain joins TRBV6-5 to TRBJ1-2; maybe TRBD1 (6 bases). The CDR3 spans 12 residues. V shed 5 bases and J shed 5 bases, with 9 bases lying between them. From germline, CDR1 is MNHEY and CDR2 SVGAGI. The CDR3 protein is CASSTQGYGYTF. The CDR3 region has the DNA TGTGCCAGCAGTACGCAGGGGTATGGCTACACCTTC.

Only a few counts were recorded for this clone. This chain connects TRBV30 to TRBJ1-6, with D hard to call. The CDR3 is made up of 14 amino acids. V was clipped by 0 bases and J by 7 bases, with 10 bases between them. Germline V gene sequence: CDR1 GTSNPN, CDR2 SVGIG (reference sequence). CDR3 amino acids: CAWSVLALNSPLHF. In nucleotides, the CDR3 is TGTGCCTGGAGTGTACTCGCTTTAAATTCACCCCTCCACTTT.

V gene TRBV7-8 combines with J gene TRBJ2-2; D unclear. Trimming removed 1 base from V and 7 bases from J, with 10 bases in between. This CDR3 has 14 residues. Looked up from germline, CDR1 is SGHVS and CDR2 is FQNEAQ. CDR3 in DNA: TGTGCCAGCAGCTTAGTAGGAGCGTACGGGGAGCTGTTTTTT. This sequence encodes CASSLVGAYGELFF.

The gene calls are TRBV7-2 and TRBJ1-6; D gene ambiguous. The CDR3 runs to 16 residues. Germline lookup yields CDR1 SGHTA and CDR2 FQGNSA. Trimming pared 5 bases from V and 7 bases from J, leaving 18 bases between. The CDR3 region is CASSPQRGIGNSPLHF. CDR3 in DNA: TGTGCCAGCAGCCCCCAGCGAGGGATTGGGAATTCACCCCTCCACTTT.